These T cell receptor beta chains were read from a single sample in a study of cytomegalovirus exposure and HLA in healthy donors. Libraries were prepared by immunoSEQ multiplex PCR; TCRdb keeps only in-frame clonotypes and omits some of them. The table has around 200,000 clones, 82% seen once. The sequencing input was PBMCs. All receptors come from a woman aged 18-30 years in good health and CMV-seronegative. Both conserved end residues are part of each CDR3. A D gene is named only where the DNA matches it firmly. The size of a clone is reported for some rows only, either as once, few or many, or as a class for expanded clones.

d_gene,abundance,v_gene,j_gene,CDR3aa,CDR3nt
-,-,TRBV28,TRBJ1-2,CASSSGTWQGYTF,TGTGCCAGCAGTTCAGGGACTTGGCAGGGCTACACCTTC
TRBD1,-,TRBV15,TRBJ2-5,CATMDRPKETQYF,TGTGCCACTATGGACAGGCCTAAAGAGACCCAGTACTTC
-,-,TRBV7-3,TRBJ1-2,CASSLKGGYGYTF,TGTGCCAGCAGCTTAAAGGGAGGGTATGGCTACACCTTC
-,-,TRBV15,TRBJ1-2,CATSRGGSPVGYTF,TGTGCCACCAGCAGAGGAGGGTCTCCAGTGGGCTACACCTTC
-,-,TRBV18,TRBJ1-5,CASSPSGDQPQHF,TGTGCCAGCTCACCATCGGGGGATCAGCCCCAGCATTTT
-,-,TRBV7-2,TRBJ2-1,CASWNPTSYNEQFF,TGTGCCAGTTGGAACCCGACTTCCTACAATGAGCAGTTCTTC
-,once,TRBV5-1,TRBJ2-3,CASSRDSPPDTQYF,TGCGCCAGCAGCAGGGACTCCCCACCCGATACGCAGTATTTT
-,-,TRBV2,TRBJ1-5,CASSEQGGQPQHF,TGTGCCAGCAGTGAACAAGGAGGTCAGCCCCAGCATTTT
TRBD1,-,TRBV6-6,TRBJ1-6,CASSRQGTAPLHF,TGTGCCAGCAGTCGACAGGGTACTGCACCCCTCCACTTT
-,-,TRBV2,TRBJ1-4,CASTRTATNEKLFF,TGTGCCAGCACTAGGACAGCAACTAATGAAAAACTGTTTTTT
-,-,TRBV18,TRBJ2-7,CASSLKGGYEQYF,TGTGCCAGCTCATTGAAGGGAGGCTACGAGCAGTACTTC
-,-,TRBV29-1,TRBJ2-1,CSVGDNEQFF,TGCAGCGTTGGCGACAATGAGCAGTTCTTC